These T cell receptor beta chains were read from a single sample in a study of T-cell memory formation after mild COVID-19. TCRdb used MiXCR to reprocess the 5' RACE reads, holding one entry per CDR3 protein. The sample carries about 300,000 distinct CDR3 sequences, less than 20% recorded once. Sequenced: PBMCs or a T cell subset sorted from them (not recorded which). These receptors all stem from a man aged 18 to 35 who had mild COVID-19 (a few samples of this study predate the infection). Cell type and time point are not known. Each CDR3 is given with its conserved first and last residue. Each record gives: CDR3 length, V gene, D gene, clone size, J gene, CDR3 protein, CDR3 DNA. The D gene is left open where the match is weak. Size is omitted from some rows. Given values are once, few, many or a class for expanded clones.

16	TRBV23-1	NA	NA	TRBJ2-2	CASRLLIAWNTGELFF	TGCGCCAGCCGACTCCTGATAGCGTGGAACACCGGGGAGCTGTTTTTT
16	TRBV5-1	NA	NA	TRBJ1-1	CASSSMVQGLNTEAFF	TGCGCCAGCAGCTCCATGGTCCAGGGACTGAACACTGAAGCTTTCTTT
18	TRBV12-3/TRBV12-4	TRBD2	NA	TRBJ2-4	CASSSGLAGQVAKNIQYF	TGTGCCAGCAGTTCGGGACTAGCGGGGCAAGTAGCCAAAAACATTCAGTACTTC
14	TRBV12-3/TRBV12-4	NA	few	TRBJ1-1	CASKARGGLTEAFF	TGTGCCAGCAAAGCCAGGGGCGGCCTCACTGAAGCTTTCTTT
16	TRBV9	TRBD1	few	TRBJ1-2	CASSPRRGQTTRGYTF	TGTGCCAGCAGCCCCCGACGGGGACAGACGACTCGGGGCTACACCTTC
16	TRBV28	NA	NA	TRBJ1-5	CASSLDGDNSNQPQHF	TGTGCCAGCAGTTTGGACGGGGACAACAGCAATCAGCCCCAGCATTTT
13	TRBV20-1	NA	few	TRBJ1-1	CSAPPWGGTEAFF	TGCAGTGCCCCACCCTGGGGGGGAACTGAAGCTTTCTTT
13	TRBV7-2	NA	few	TRBJ2-1	CASSYIRGREQFF	TGTGCCAGCAGCTACATCCGGGGCCGGGAGCAGTTCTTC
17	TRBV4-1	NA	many	TRBJ2-3	CASSQEGAGGYTDTQYF	TGCGCCAGCAGCCAAGAGGGAGCCGGCGGTTACACAGATACGCAGTATTTT
12	TRBV12-3/TRBV12-4	NA	few	TRBJ1-2	CASRTQGLGYTF	TGTGCCAGCAGGACACAGGGTCTAGGCTACACCTTC
16	TRBV11-2	TRBD2	few	TRBJ2-1	CASSLEFSGGPNEQFF	TGTGCCAGCAGCTTAGAGTTTAGCGGGGGCCCCAATGAGCAGTTCTTC
14	TRBV28	NA	NA	TRBJ1-1	CASSSQTYNTEAFF	TGTGCCAGCAGTTCTCAGACATATAACACTGAAGCTTTCTTT
13	TRBV7-2	NA	many	TRBJ1-1	CASSRQQNTEAFF	TGTGCCAGCAGCCGACAGCAGAACACTGAAGCTTTCTTT
16	TRBV7-2	NA	NA	TRBJ1-1	CASSSPAGGLNTEAFF	TGTGCCAGCAGCTCCCCGGCGGGGGGTCTGAACACTGAAGCTTTCTTT
13	TRBV18	TRBD1	few	TRBJ1-5	CASSPTGNQPQHF	TGTGCCAGCTCACCGACAGGGAACCAGCCCCAGCATTTT
14	TRBV7-2	NA	NA	TRBJ2-5	CASSPGAVQETQYF	TGTGCCAGCAGCCCAGGGGCAGTTCAAGAGACCCAGTACTTC
16	TRBV29-1	TRBD2	NA	TRBJ2-3	CSVGLAGGPGTDTQYF	TGCAGCGTTGGACTAGCGGGGGGGCCCGGCACAGATACGCAGTATTTT
15	TRBV28	TRBD2	NA	TRBJ2-5	CASSLIAGRYKTQYF	TGTGCCAGCAGTTTAATAGCGGGGCGTTACAAGACCCAGTACTTC
15	TRBV9	TRBD1	NA	TRBJ2-3	CASGGTGSETDTQYF	TGTGCCAGCGGAGGGACAGGGAGTGAAACAGATACGCAGTATTTT
14	TRBV10-3	TRBD1	few	TRBJ2-1	CAISWGQADNEQFF	TGTGCCATCAGCTGGGGACAGGCTGACAATGAGCAGTTCTTC